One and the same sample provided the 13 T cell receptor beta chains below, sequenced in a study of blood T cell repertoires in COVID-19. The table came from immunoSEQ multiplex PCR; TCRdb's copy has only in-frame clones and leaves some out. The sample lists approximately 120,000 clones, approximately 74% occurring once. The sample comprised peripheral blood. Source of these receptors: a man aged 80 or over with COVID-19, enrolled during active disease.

CDR3 in amino acids: CATSDSRQGFDEQFF. For the CDR3, the DNA is TGTGCCACCAGTGATTCGAGACAGGGGTTCGATGAGCAGTTCTTC. This chain connects TRBV24-1 to TRBJ2-1; 8 bases map to TRBD1. CDR3 length: 15 amino acids. Trimming cost V 2 bases and J 8 bases; bases outside gene matches: 7. Germline CDR1 KGHDR, CDR2 SFDVKD.

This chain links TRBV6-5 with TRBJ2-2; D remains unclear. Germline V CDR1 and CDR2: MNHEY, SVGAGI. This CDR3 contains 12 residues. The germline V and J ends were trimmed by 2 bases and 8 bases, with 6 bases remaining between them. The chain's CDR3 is CASSYPPGELFF. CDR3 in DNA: TGTGCCAGCAGTTACCCCCCTGGGGAGCTGTTTTTT.

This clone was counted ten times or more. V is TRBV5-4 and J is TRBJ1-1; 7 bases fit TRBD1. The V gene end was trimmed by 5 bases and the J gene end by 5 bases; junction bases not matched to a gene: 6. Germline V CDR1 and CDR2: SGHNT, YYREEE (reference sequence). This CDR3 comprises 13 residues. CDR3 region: CASRVTGETEAFF. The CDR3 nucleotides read TGTGCCAGCAGGGTCACAGGGGAGACTGAAGCTTTCTTT.

CDR3 residues: CASRPNRVVAEAFF. CDR3 DNA: TGTGCCAGCAGACCGAACAGGGTGGTCGCTGAAGCTTTCTTT. V gene TRBV28 combines with J gene TRBJ1-1; perhaps TRBD1 as D (6 bases). CDR3 size: 14 residues. V shed 6 bases and J shed 6 bases, with 17 bases lying between them. CDR1 and CDR2 from the germline V gene are MDHEN and SYDVKM.

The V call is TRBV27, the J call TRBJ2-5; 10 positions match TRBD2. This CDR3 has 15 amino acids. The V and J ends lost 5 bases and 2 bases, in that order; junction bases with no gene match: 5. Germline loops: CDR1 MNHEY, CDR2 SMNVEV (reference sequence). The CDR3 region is CASSRLAGGQETQYF. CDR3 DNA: TGTGCCAGCAGTAGATTAGCGGGGGGACAAGAGACCCAGTACTTC.

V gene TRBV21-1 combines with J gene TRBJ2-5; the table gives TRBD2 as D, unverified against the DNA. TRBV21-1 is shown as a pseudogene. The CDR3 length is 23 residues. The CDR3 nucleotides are TGTGCCAGCAGCTCGCGAGCGACCGGACAGGGGAATAGCGGGAGGCGTGGGCAAGAGACCCAGTACTTC. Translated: CASSSRATGQGNSGRRGQETQYF.

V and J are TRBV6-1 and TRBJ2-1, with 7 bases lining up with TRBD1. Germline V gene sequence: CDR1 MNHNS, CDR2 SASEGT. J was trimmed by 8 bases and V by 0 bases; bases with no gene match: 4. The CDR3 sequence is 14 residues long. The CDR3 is CASSEAQGIDEQFF. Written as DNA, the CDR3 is TGTGCCAGCAGTGAAGCACAGGGGATCGATGAGCAGTTCTTC.

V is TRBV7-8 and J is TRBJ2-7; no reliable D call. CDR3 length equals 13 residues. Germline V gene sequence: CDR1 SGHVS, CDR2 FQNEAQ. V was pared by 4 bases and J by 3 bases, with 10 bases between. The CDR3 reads CASSSPSYYEQYF. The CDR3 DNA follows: TGTGCCAGCAGCTCTCCATCCTACTACGAGCAGTACTTC. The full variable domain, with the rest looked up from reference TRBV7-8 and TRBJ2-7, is GAGVSQSPRYKVAKRGQDVALRCDPISGHVSLFWYQQALGQGPEFLTYFQNEAQLDKSGLPSDRFFAERPEGSVSTLKIQRTQQEDSAVYLCASSSPSYYEQYFGPGTRLTVT.

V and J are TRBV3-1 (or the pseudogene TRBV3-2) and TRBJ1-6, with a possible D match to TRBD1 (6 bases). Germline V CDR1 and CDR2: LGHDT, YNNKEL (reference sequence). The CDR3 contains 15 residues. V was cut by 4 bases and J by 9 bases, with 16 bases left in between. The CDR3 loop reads CASSPDGGGGSPLHF. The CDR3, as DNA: TGTGCCAGCAGCCCCGACGGCGGGGGCGGTTCACCCCTCCACTTT.

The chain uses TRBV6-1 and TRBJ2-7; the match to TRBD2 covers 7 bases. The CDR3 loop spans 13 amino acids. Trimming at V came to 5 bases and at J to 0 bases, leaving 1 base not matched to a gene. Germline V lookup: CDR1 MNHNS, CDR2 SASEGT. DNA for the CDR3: TGTGCCAGCAGTCTAGCGGTCTCCTACGAGCAGTACTTC. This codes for CASSLAVSYEQYF.

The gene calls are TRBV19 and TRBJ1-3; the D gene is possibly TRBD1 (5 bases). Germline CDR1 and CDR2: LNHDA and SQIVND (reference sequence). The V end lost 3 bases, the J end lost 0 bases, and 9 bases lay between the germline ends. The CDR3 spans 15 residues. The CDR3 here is CASSIARDSGNTIYF. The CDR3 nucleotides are TGTGCCAGTAGTATCGCCAGGGACTCTGGAAACACCATATATTTT.

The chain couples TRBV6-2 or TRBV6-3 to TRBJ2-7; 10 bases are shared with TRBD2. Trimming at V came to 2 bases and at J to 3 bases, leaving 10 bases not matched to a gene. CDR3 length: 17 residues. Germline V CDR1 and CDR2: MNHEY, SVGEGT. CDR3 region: CASSYHLAGVQGYEQYF. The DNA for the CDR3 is TGTGCCAGCAGTTACCACCTAGCGGGAGTTCAAGGCTACGAGCAGTACTTC.

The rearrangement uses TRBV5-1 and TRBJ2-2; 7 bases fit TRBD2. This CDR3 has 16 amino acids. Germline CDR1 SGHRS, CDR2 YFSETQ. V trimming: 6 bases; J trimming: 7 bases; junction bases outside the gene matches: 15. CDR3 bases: TGCGCCAGCACCCCAGGCGGGGGACCAACACGCGGGGAGCTGTTTTTT. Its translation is CASTPGGGPTRGELFF.